This T cell receptor beta chain was found in a study of T cells in Graves' hyperthyroidism and ophthalmopathy. The CDR3 is 13 residues long. CDR1 is SGHRS, CDR2 YFSETQ, per germline. Trimming cost V 6 bases and J 6 bases, with 14 bases left between them. Only a few counts were recorded for this clonotype. Researchers amplified the TCR beta CDR3 regions from RNA transcripts. Carried out on the TCR CDR3, a first-round RT-PCR used the HTBI primer set. TCRdb analysed the multiplex PCR reads with MiXCR anew, one entry per CDR3 protein. This table holds 92,000 or so distinct CDR3 sequences, over 50% found once.

The chain couples TRBV5-1 to TRBJ2-3; D may be TRBD1 or TRBD2 (6 bases each). This sequence was found in a woman aged 35 to 49 with Graves' hyperthyroidism. Sample: blood. The CDR3 DNA reads as TGCGCCAGCACCGCTGGGGGGCCGGATACGCAGTATTTT. It specifies CASTAGGPDTQYF.